This T cell receptor beta chain was identified in a study of shared clonotypes between healthy human individuals. CDR3 size: 15 residues. Germline V lookup: CDR1 SEHNR, CDR2 FQNEAQ (reference sequence). V lost 5 bases to trimming and J lost 3 bases; unmatched junction nucleotides: 5. Repertoires were generated with immunoSEQ multiplex PCR, while TCRdb's copy carries only in-frame clones and drops some. This table has 400,000 to 500,000 clones, over 65% appearing once. The source of this sequence is a woman between 40 and 50 years old in good health. Some clones in this sample may be carry-over from other donors' samples. The gene calls are TRBV7-9 and TRBJ1-1, with 11 bases lining up with TRBD1. Material: PBMCs. The CDR3 sequence: CASSRWTGGDTEAFF. The CDR3 DNA reads as TGTGCCAGCAGCCGATGGACAGGGGGCGACACTGAAGCTTTCTTT. Complete variable domain (other parts from reference TRBV7-9 and TRBJ1-1): DTGVSQNPRHKITKRGQNVTFRCDPISEHNRLYWYRQTLGQGPEFLTYFQNEAQLEKSRLLSDRFSAERPKGSFSTLEIQRTEQGDSAMYLCASSRWTGGDTEAFFGQGTRLTVV.